This T cell receptor beta chain was found in a study of technical replicates of blood from four donors. The assay was immunoSEQ multiplex PCR, and TCRdb's table has in-frame clones only and misses some. The sample lists approximately 79,000 clones; approximately 96% were seen once. Between the trimmed V and J ends, which lost 4 bases and 12 bases, there was a span of 13 bases. Germline CDR1 reads DFQATT; CDR2 reads SNEGSKA (reference sequence). The CDR3 extends over 11 amino acids. The sequencing input was T cells isolated from PBMCs. The gene calls are TRBV20-1 and TRBJ2-1; D gene ambiguous. The receptor was derived from a human donor in good health. The chain's CDR3 is CSATPMPGQFF. The CDR3 DNA follows: TGCAGTGCTACTCCAATGCCCGGGCAGTTCTTC.